This paragraph covers one T cell receptor (beta chain) sequence. Its antigen has not been determined. No base quality values were provided; no much bigger clone lies one nucleotide off. A second Seattle source provided samples from volunteer blood donors who had recovered from COVID-19. Whole blood was collected in K2EDTA tubes by collaborating institutions according to the institutions' own protocols. For TCRbeta analysis, collaborators shipped samples in one of three forms: frozen whole blood, isolated PBMCs, or DNA extracted from either of those sample types. These data originate in a study of blood T cell repertoires in COVID-19 (dated by TCRdb to 2019 to 2021). Study-wide context: Collaborator samples came from the United States, Italy and Spain and covered acute and convalescent phases of COVID-19. Samples were obtained from the ongoing ImmuneRACE study (first 160 participants) and from 1,000 to 1,500 subjects provided by 6 global collaborators. The prospective study material was composed of cDNA or gDNA derived from T cells, B-cell-depleted T cells, or PBMCs. Where HLA class I and class II types were available, the types were taken from metadata supplied by the sample provider, not from assay-based typing. The sample metadata nearly always contained a de-identified subject ID, COVID-19 status, age in years and sex. Subjects who had been exposed to COVID-19, were actively infected with it, or had recovered from it provided the deeply sampled blood TCRbeta repertoires that made up the dataset. The repertoires were released in a freely available public database intended as a resource for research on the immune response to SARS-CoV-2. Study-level results and caveats: How much clinical and demographic metadata was included differed by source and by participant, and the metadata was provided uncurated.

From a lookup of the germline V gene, CDR1 and CDR2 are SGDLS and YYNGEE. The CDR3 measures 15 amino acids from cysteine to phenylalanine. Of all the DNA, just the CDR3 is kept, 45 bases in frame from base 1. For this chain, trimming is 0 bases at the V end and 3 bases at the J end, and the number of junction bases without a gene match is 4. TCRbeta CDR3 regions were amplified from genomic DNA by means of the immunoSEQ Assay, a bias-controlled multiplex PCR. The authors' pipeline ran thus. The number of nucleated cells in each sample was estimated by amplification of reference gene primers within the assay. Sequence reads were collapsed and filtered to measure the absolute abundance of every unique TCRbeta CDR3 rearrangement. For each sample, productive Simpson clonality was calculated as the square root of Simpson's diversity index over productive rearrangements. TCRdb retrieved this table from immuneACCESS and kept in-frame rearrangements only. Not all clones are present; in checked studies, unresolved V genes account for under half, and no reason is known for the remainder. V and J calls and clone size are copied from that table; D and trimming were computed from the DNA. The sample yields 250,000 to 350,000 clones; 89% were counted once. The ten largest clonotypes hold just under 0.95% of the sample.

The chain is made from TRBV9 and TRBJ2-5, and TRBD1 matches 8 of the central bases. The specimen sequenced was peripheral blood. This sequence originates from a woman between 40 and 50 years old who had recovered from COVID-19. In nucleotide form, the sequence is TGTGCCAGCAGCGTAGGGGGACAGGACGAAGAGACCCAGTACTTC. Translated, it reads CASSVGGQDEETQYF.